Following are 28 T cell receptor beta chains from one sample sequenced in a study of cytomegalovirus exposure and HLA in healthy donors listed by TCRdb under 2017. Library generation was performed with the immunoSEQ multiplex PCR assay. TCRdb provides this immuneACCESS table in a form limited to in-frame rearrangements. Some clones are lacking; in checked studies, under half of them reflect an unresolved V gene, and why the rest are absent is not known. Recorded for this sample are some 120,000 clones; roughly 95% of them occurred a single time. The top ten clonotypes cover 1.5% to 2% of the sample. The sequenced sample consisted of PBMCs. The receptors were gathered from a man between 18 and 29 years old in good health and CMV-seronegative.

V is TRBV30 and J is TRBJ1-1, with D possibly being TRBD1 (6 bases). This CDR3 contains 14 residues. Germline CDR1 is GTSNPN and CDR2 is SVGIG (reference sequence). Trimming shortened V by 4 bases and J by 0 bases, and 12 bases separated the two germline ends. The CDR3 protein is CAWNQGHLNTEAFF. In DNA, the CDR3 is TGTGCCTGGAATCAGGGACACCTGAACACTGAAGCTTTCTTT.

The CDR3 spells CATGGGANYGYTF. The CDR3 DNA reads as TGTGCCACCGGGGGGGGCGCTAACTATGGCTACACCTTC. The chain recombines TRBV28 with TRBJ1-2, with D perhaps matching TRBD1 (6 bases). The CDR3 is 13 amino acids. V shed 10 bases and J shed 0 bases, with 12 bases lying between them. Per the germline V gene, CDR1 is MDHEN and CDR2 is SYDVKM.

The chain uses TRBV30 and TRBJ1-5, with a possible D match to TRBD1 (6 bases). Trimming took 0 bases from V and 6 from J, leaving 12 bases between them. CDR3 length equals 14 residues. Germline CDR1 is GTSNPN and CDR2 is SVGIG (reference sequence). For the CDR3, the DNA is TGTGCCTGGAGTGTTGGGGGCGCCGGTCAGCCCCAGCATTTT. This gives the protein CAWSVGGAGQPQHF.

The chain couples TRBV30 to TRBJ1-1; TRBD1 matches 8 bases. The ends lost 2 bases at V and 4 bases at J; junction bases unmatched: 6. Germline values: CDR1 GTSNPN, CDR2 SVGIG (reference sequence). CDR3 size: 14 residues. CDR3 in DNA: TGTGCCTGGAGTCCTGACAGGGGTCGCACTGAAGCTTTCTTT. Translated: CAWSPDRGRTEAFF.

This chain links TRBV7-2 with TRBJ2-1; 8 bases are a match to TRBD2. The CDR3 has 13 residues. Trimming cost V 7 bases and J 13 bases; bases outside gene matches: 12. Looked up from germline, CDR1 is SGHTA and CDR2 is FQGNSA. The CDR3 nucleotides read TGTGCCAGCACCTATACCCGGGAGGGCGGACAGTTCTTC. Translating gives CASTYTREGGQFF.

V and J are TRBV27 and TRBJ2-3; D may be TRBD1 (6 bases). In germline, CDR1 is MNHEY, CDR2 SMNVEV (reference sequence). CDR3 length: 12 amino acids. The CDR3 is CDRTGTGDTQYF. The CDR3 DNA reads as TGTGACAGGACTGGCACAGGGGATACGCAGTATTTT.

The chain recombines TRBV28 with TRBJ2-1; possible D gene TRBD2, 5 bases. Germline lookup yields CDR1 MDHEN and CDR2 SYDVKM. Trimming took off 6 bases at V and 1 base at J, with 16 bases between the two ends. This CDR3 contains 16 residues. This chain's CDR3 is CASRSVGSRSYNEQFF. Written as DNA, the CDR3 is TGTGCCAGCAGGAGCGTGGGGAGTCGGTCCTACAATGAGCAGTTCTTC.

This chain uses TRBV28 with TRBJ2-7; D ambiguous. Germline CDR1 MDHEN, CDR2 SYDVKM. Trimming stripped 5 bases from V and 1 base from J, with 6 bases between. CDR3 length equals 12 residues. CDR3 in amino acids: CASSGTSYEQYF. The CDR3 DNA is TGTGCCAGCAGTGGTACATCCTACGAGCAGTACTTC.

In DNA, the CDR3 is TGTGCCAGCAGCCTGCTACCTAGCGGGAGTGTTAATGAGCAGTTCTTC. It encodes CASSLLPSGSVNEQFF. The rearrangement joins TRBV7-3 to TRBJ2-1; TRBD2 aligns across 10 bases. The CDR3 loop spans 16 amino acids. Per the germline V gene, CDR1 is SGHTA and CDR2 is FQGTGA. J gave up 7 bases and V 5 bases, and 11 bases lay outside the gene matches.

The chain recombines TRBV11-2 with TRBJ1-1; unclear D gene. CDR1 and CDR2 from the germline V gene are SGHAT and FQNNGV. This CDR3 contains 15 residues. Trimming pared 1 base from V and 0 bases from J, leaving 9 bases between. In nucleotides, the CDR3 is TGTGCCAGCAGCTTAGCACGGGTAATGAACACTGAAGCTTTCTTT. Its translation is CASSLARVMNTEAFF. Full variable domain (rest looked up from reference TRBV11-2 and TRBJ1-1): EAGVAQSPRYKIIEKRQSVAFWCNPISGHATLYWYQQILGQGPKLLIQFQNNGVVDDSQLPKDRFSAERLKGVDSTLKIQPAKLEDSAVYLCASSLARVMNTEAFFGQGTRLTVV.

This chain links TRBV19 with TRBJ1-1; the match to TRBD1 covers 9 bases. From germline, CDR1 is LNHDA and CDR2 SQIVND (reference sequence). The CDR3 totals 13 residues. The J segment lost 6 bases and the V segment lost 3 bases, leaving 2 bases of the junction unmatched. This chain's CDR3 is CASSITGGSEAFF. CDR3 in DNA: TGTGCCAGTAGTATCACAGGGGGCTCTGAAGCTTTCTTT.

The rearrangement joins TRBV29-1 to TRBJ2-6; 8 bases align to TRBD1. J lost 0 bases, V lost 4 bases, and 5 bases had no gene match. Germline values: CDR1 SQVTM, CDR2 ANQGSEA. CDR3 length: 16 amino acids. The CDR3 is CSVGQGSLSGANVLTF. CDR3 nucleotides: TGCAGCGTTGGACAGGGGTCCCTCTCTGGGGCCAACGTCCTGACTTTC.

This chain connects TRBV13 to TRBJ2-2; D is perhaps TRBD2 (5 bases). Trimming cost V 5 bases and J 1 base, with 14 bases left between them. Germline V gene lookup returns CDR1 PRHDT and CDR2 FYEKMQ (reference sequence). The CDR3 has 16 amino acids. The CDR3: CASSPPRELNTGELFF. In DNA form, the CDR3 reads TGTGCCAGCAGCCCCCCAAGGGAGCTGAACACCGGGGAGCTGTTTTTT.

Written as DNA, the CDR3 is TGTGCTAGTGGTCCCCGACAGGTTGCTCAGGGGACTGAAGCTTTCTTT. This translates into CASGPRQVAQGTEAFF. The rearrangement joins TRBV12-5 to TRBJ1-1, with a tentative D call TRBD1 (6 bases). This CDR3 comprises 16 residues. Germline values: CDR1 LGHNT, CDR2 FRNRAP. The V end lost 5 bases, the J end lost 5 bases, and 21 bases lay between the germline ends.

The CDR3 DNA sequence: TGCGCCAGCAGCCGGAGACAGAATAACTATGGCTACACCTTC. Amino acid sequence: CASSRRQNNYGYTF. V gene TRBV5-1 combines with J gene TRBJ1-2, with a tentative D call TRBD1 (5 bases). Trimming removed 4 bases at V and 1 base at J, with 11 bases between. This CDR3 region has 14 residues. From germline, CDR1 is SGHRS and CDR2 YFSETQ.

The count of this clone is one. The chain couples TRBV27 to TRBJ2-1; 8 bases are shared with TRBD2. The CDR3 has 14 residues. Per germline, CDR1 MNHEY and CDR2 SMNVEV (reference sequence). V shed 2 bases, J shed 4 bases, and the junction held 1 base outside the gene matches. This CDR3 is CASSLASGYNEQFF. The CDR3 DNA follows: TGTGCCAGCAGTTTAGCTAGCGGGTACAATGAGCAGTTCTTC.

This rearrangement joins TRBV5-1 to TRBJ1-5; TRBD1 aligns across 7 bases. The length of the CDR3 is 14 residues. V lost 4 bases and J lost 3; bases outside the gene matches: 4. Per the germline V gene, CDR1 is SGHRS and CDR2 is YFSETQ. Here the CDR3 DNA reads TGCGCCAGCAGCAACGGGACAGCCAATCAGCCCCAGCATTTT. Residues: CASSNGTANQPQHF.

This clone was observed a handful of times. The chain recombines TRBV18 with TRBJ1-1; 8 nucleotides line up with TRBD1. CDR1 and CDR2 from the germline V gene are KGHSH and LQKENI. The junction had 6 bases not matched to a gene; V was cut back by 4 bases and J by 2 bases. The CDR3 has 15 residues. Here the CDR3 DNA reads TGTGCCAGCTCACAATCGGGACAGGTCAACACTGAAGCTTTCTTT. Protein sequence: CASSQSGQVNTEAFF.

This chain joins TRBV30 and TRBJ1-2; unclear D gene. Germline V lookup: CDR1 GTSNPN, CDR2 SVGIG (reference sequence). The CDR3 covers 12 residues. Trimming stripped 2 bases from V and 6 bases from J, with 10 bases between. The CDR3: CAWSSGGHGYTF. The CDR3 bases are TGTGCCTGGAGTTCCGGTGGTCATGGCTACACCTTC.

The chain joins TRBV27 to TRBJ2-7, with 8 bases lining up with TRBD1. CDR3 length: 15 residues. Germline CDR1 reads MNHEY; CDR2 reads SMNVEV (reference sequence). V shed 2 bases and J 2 bases; nucleotides not matched to a gene: 5. The CDR3 loop reads CASSLIGTGTYEQYF. The CDR3 DNA reads as TGTGCCAGCAGTTTAATAGGGACAGGTACCTACGAGCAGTACTTC.

This rearrangement joins TRBV9 to TRBJ2-7; 7 bases are shared with TRBD2. Trimming at V came to 4 bases and at J to 2 bases, leaving 3 bases not matched to a gene. The CDR3 has 13 amino acids. Germline CDR1 is SGDLS and CDR2 is YYNGEE. The CDR3 reads CASSPAGPYEQYF. As DNA, the CDR3 is TGTGCCAGCAGCCCAGCGGGGCCCTACGAGCAGTACTTC. Together with reference TRBV9 and TRBJ2-7, the CDR3 gives the full variable domain: DSGVTQTPKHLITATGQRVTLRCSPRSGDLSVYWYQQSLDQGLQFLIQYYNGEERAKGNILERFSAQQFPDLHSELNLSSLELGDSALYFCASSPAGPYEQYFGPGTRLTVT.

The chain couples TRBV19 to TRBJ2-1, with 8 bases lining up with TRBD1. Per germline, CDR1 LNHDA and CDR2 SQIVND (reference sequence). V was clipped by 10 bases and J by 2 bases; unmatched bases: 4. CDR3 size: 13 residues. The CDR3 sequence is CATQGAAYNEQFF. Here the CDR3 DNA reads TGTGCCACCCAGGGGGCGGCCTACAATGAGCAGTTCTTC.

The rearrangement joins TRBV19 to TRBJ1-1; D not certain. Trimming stripped 7 bases from V and 3 bases from J, with 12 bases between. Germline lookup yields CDR1 LNHDA and CDR2 SQIVND (reference sequence). The CDR3 loop spans 13 amino acids. The DNA of the CDR3 is TGTGCCAGTACCTTCGGCGGGGACACTGAAGCTTTCTTT. Its translation: CASTFGGDTEAFF.

The rearrangement joins TRBV5-1 to TRBJ1-4; D is ambiguous. The CDR3 is 14 amino acids. The V gene's germline CDR1 is SGHRS and CDR2 YFSETQ. V dropped 5 bases and J dropped 2 bases, with 10 bases sitting between them. CDR3 amino acids: CASRVGGTNEKLFF. The CDR3 nucleotides read TGCGCCAGCAGGGTGGGAGGGACTAATGAAAAACTGTTTTTT.

This chain uses TRBV7-2 with TRBJ2-7, with a possible D match to TRBD2 (6 bases). The V and J ends lost 4 bases and 12 bases respectively, with 16 bases between them. Germline V gene data show CDR1 as SGHTA and CDR2 as FQGNSA. The CDR3 has 12 residues. CDR3 region: CASSSGLARLYF. The DNA for the CDR3 is TGTGCCAGCAGCTCGGGACTCGCGCGATTGTACTTC.

The rearrangement uses TRBV7-2 and TRBJ2-1; no clear D. Per the germline V gene, CDR1 is SGHTA and CDR2 is FQGNSA. The CDR3 covers 15 residues. The V end lost 0 bases, the J end lost 0 bases, and 6 bases lay between the germline ends. CDR3: CASSLAPSSYNEQFF. The CDR3 region has the DNA TGTGCCAGCAGCTTAGCTCCGAGCTCCTACAATGAGCAGTTCTTC.

Details on this clone: The same CDR3 can be traced to other DNA sequences in this sample. J is TRBJ1-1 and V is TRBV5-4; 10 nucleotides agree with TRBD1. Germline V gives CDR1 SGHNT, CDR2 YYREEE (reference sequence). The CDR3 totals 13 residues. The V segment lost 0 bases and the J segment 7 bases; nucleotides outside the gene matches: 0. CDR3 protein: CASSLGTGGEAFF. The CDR3 nucleotides read TGTGCCAGCAGCTTGGGGACAGGGGGTGAAGCTTTCTTT.

J is TRBJ1-3 and V is TRBV6-6; D is unresolved. Germline V CDR1 and CDR2: MNHNY, SVGAGI (reference sequence). The CDR3 has 16 residues. Trimming removed 2 bases at V and 1 base at J, with 12 bases between. The CDR3 DNA sequence: TGTGCCAGCAGTTACGTGCCAGGAAGATCTGGAAACACCATATATTTT. Translation: CASSYVPGRSGNTIYF.